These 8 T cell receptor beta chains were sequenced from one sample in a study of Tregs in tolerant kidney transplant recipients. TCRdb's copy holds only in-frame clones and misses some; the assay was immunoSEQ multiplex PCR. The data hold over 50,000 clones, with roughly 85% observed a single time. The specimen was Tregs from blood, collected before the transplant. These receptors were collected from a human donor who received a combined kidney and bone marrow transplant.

The CDR3 DNA reads TGTGCCAGCAGTCTCCTCGGGGGGCTAACTGGGGCCAACGTCCTGACTTTC. It specifies CASSLLGGLTGANVLTF. The chain uses TRBV7-6 and TRBJ2-6, with D tentatively TRBD2 (7 bases). Trimming pared 6 bases from V and 2 bases from J, leaving 17 bases between. Germline CDR1 reads SGHVS; CDR2 reads FNYEAQ. The length of the CDR3 is 17 residues. The full variable domain, rest sourced from reference TRBV7-6 and TRBJ2-6, is GAGVSQSPRYKVTKRGQDVALRCDPISGHVSLYWYRQALGQGPEFLTYFNYEAQQDKSGLPNDRFSAERPEGSISTLTIQRTEQRDSAMYRCASSLLGGLTGANVLTFGAGSRLTVL.

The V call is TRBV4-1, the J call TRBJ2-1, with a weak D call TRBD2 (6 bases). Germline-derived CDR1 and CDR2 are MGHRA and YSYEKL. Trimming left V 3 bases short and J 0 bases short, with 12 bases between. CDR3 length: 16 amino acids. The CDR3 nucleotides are TGCGCCAGCAGCCAGGACCCTAGCGACTCCTACAATGAGCAGTTCTTC. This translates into CASSQDPSDSYNEQFF.

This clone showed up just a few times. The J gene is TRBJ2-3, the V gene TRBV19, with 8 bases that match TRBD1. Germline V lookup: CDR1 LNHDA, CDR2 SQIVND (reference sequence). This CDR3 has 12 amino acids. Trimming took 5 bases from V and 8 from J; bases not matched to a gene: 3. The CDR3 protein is CASSATGVTQYF. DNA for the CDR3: TGTGCCAGTAGTGCGACAGGGGTTACGCAGTATTTT.

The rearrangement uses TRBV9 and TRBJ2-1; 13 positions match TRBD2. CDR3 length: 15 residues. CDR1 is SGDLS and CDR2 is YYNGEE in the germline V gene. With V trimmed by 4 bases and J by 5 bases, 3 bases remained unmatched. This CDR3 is CASSLGLAGDNEQFF. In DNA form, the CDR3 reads TGTGCCAGCAGCCTAGGACTAGCGGGGGACAATGAGCAGTTCTTC.

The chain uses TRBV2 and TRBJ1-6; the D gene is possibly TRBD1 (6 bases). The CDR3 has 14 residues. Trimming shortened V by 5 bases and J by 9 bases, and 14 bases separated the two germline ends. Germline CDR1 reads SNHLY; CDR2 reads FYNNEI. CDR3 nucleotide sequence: TGTGCCAGCAGTCGCGGTGAGGGGGTTTCACCCCTCCACTTT. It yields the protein CASSRGEGVSPLHF.

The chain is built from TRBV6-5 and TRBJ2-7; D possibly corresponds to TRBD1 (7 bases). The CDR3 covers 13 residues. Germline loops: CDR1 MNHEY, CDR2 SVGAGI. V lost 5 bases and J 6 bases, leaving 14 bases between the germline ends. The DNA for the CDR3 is TGTGCCAGCAGTCCCAGGGGGGATGGCGAGCAGTACTTC. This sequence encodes CASSPRGDGEQYF.

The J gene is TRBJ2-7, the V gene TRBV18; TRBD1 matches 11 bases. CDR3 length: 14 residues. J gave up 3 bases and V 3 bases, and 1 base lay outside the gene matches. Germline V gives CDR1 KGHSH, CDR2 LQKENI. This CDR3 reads CASSPGTGGYEQYF. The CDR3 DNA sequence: TGTGCCAGCTCACCCGGGACAGGGGGCTACGAGCAGTACTTC.

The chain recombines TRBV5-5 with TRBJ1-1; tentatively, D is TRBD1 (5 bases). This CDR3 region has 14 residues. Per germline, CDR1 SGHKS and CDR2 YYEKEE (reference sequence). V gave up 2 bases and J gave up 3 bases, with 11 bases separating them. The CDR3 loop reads CASSFRTTDTEAFF. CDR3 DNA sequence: TGTGCCAGCAGCTTTAGGACAACCGACACTGAAGCTTTCTTT.